This T cell receptor beta chain is from a study of blood T cell repertoires in COVID-19. This clone occurred once. The table came from immunoSEQ multiplex PCR; TCRdb's copy has only in-frame clones and leaves some out. The data contain roughly 250,000 clones, approximately 86% of them seen just once; the ten biggest clones take up just over 7%. CDR1 is LNHDA and CDR2 is SQIVND in the germline V gene (reference sequence). The CDR3 extends over 14 amino acids. Trimming removed 7 bases from V and 4 bases from J, with 13 bases in between. The chain couples TRBV19 to TRBJ2-2, with TRBD1 as a possible D gene (6 bases). Material for sequencing was peripheral blood. The origin of this receptor is a man aged 55-75 years who had recovered from COVID-19. The CDR3 spells CASTTGLSTGELFF. The CDR3 coding sequence is TGTGCCAGTACTACAGGGTTGAGCACCGGGGAGCTGTTTTTT.